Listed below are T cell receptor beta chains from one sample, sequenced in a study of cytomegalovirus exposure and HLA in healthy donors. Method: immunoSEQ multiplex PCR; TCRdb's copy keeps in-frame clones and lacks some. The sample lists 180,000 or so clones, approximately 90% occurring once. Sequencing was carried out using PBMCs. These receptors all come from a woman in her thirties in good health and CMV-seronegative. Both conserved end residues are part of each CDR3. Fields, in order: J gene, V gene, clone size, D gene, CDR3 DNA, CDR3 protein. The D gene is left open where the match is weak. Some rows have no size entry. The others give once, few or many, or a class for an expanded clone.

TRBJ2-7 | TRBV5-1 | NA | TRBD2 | TGCGCCAGCAGCTATCGGACTAGCGGGGGATTCTCCTACGAGCAGTACTTC | CASSYRTSGGFSYEQYF
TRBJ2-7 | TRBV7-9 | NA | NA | TGTGCCAGCAGCTTAGATGGGGGCGCCTCCTACGAGCAGTACTTC | CASSLDGGASYEQYF
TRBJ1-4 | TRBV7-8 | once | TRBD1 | TGTGCCAGCAGCTCAGACAGGGTCCGACCGGCCGAAAAACTGTTTTTT | CASSSDRVRPAEKLFF
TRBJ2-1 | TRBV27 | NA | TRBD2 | TGTGCCAGCAGTTTATCGACTAGCGGGGGGGCCAATGAGCAGTTCTTC | CASSLSTSGGANEQFF
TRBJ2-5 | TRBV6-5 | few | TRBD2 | TGTGCCAGCAGCCTAGCGGGGGCCTACCAAGAGACCCAGTACTTC | CASSLAGAYQETQYF
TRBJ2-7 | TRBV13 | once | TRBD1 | TGTGCCAGCAGCCCCTGGTCCGGGACAGGGACTAAAAAACCCTACGAGCAGTACTTC | CASSPWSGTGTKKPYEQYF
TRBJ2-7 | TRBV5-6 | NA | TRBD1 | TGTGCCAGCAGCTTGGGGGACAGTACCTACGAGCAGTACTTC | CASSLGDSTYEQYF
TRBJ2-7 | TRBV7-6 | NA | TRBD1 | TGTGCCAGCAGCTTAGGTGGGACAGGGGGCTACGAGCAGTACTTC | CASSLGGTGGYEQYF
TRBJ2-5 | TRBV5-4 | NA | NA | TGTGCCAGCAGCGCCCGGAACCGGGGGGAGACCCAGTACTTC | CASSARNRGETQYF
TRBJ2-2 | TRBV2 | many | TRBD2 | TGTGCCAGCAGTGAAATAGCGGGGATCACCGGGGAGCTGTTTTTT | CASSEIAGITGELFF
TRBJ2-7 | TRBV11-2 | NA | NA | TGTGCCAGCAGCTCACGCCTCACAGGGTATGGGGAGCAGTACTTC | CASSSRLTGYGEQYF
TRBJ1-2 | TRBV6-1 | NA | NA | TGTGCCAGCAGGGCCTACTATGGCTACACCTTC | CASRAYYGYTF
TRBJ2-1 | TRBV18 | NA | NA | TGTGCCAGCTCACCACCGGGCGGGTACTACAATGAGCAGTTCTTC | CASSPPGGYYNEQFF
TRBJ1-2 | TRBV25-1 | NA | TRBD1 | TGTGCCAGCAGTGAAAACCCACGGGGACAGCCGTATGGCTACACCTTC | CASSENPRGQPYGYTF
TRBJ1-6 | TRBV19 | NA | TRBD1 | TGTGCCAGTAGCCCGGGACAGTATAATTCACCCCTCCACTTT | CASSPGQYNSPLHF
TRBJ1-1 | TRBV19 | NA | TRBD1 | TGTGCCACCGAAGTCGGACAGGGTGTCACTGAAGCTTTCTTT | CATEVGQGVTEAFF
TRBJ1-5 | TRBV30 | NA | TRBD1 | TGTGCCTGGAGTCACAGGGGGCGCGGGACTCAGCCCCAGCATTTT | CAWSHRGRGTQPQHF
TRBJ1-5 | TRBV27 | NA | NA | TGTGCCAGCAGTTCCCTTTCAGGGTCCCTCAATCAGCCCCAGCATTTT | CASSSLSGSLNQPQHF
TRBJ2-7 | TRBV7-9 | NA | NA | TGTGCCAGCACCTACCTCCAGGGTATAGGCGCCTACGAGCAGTACTTC | CASTYLQGIGAYEQYF
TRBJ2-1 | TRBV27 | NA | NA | TGTGCCAGCAGTTCGGGAAATGAGCAGTTCTTC | CASSSGNEQFF
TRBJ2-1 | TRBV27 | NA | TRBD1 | TGTGCCAGCACCTCCGGGACAGGGGTAGTCAATGAGCAGTTCTTC | CASTSGTGVVNEQFF
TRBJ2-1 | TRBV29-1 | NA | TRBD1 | TGCAGCGTTGTGCGGGACAGGGAGCACAATGAGCAGTTCTTC | CSVVRDREHNEQFF